This is a list of T cell receptor beta chains from one sample in a study of a mutant IDH1 vaccine in newly diagnosed glioma. No cognate antigen is known for these TCRs. Sequenced by immunoSEQ multiplex PCR; TCRdb stores in-frame clones only, minus some. The sample holds 50,000 to 60,000 clones, 80% seen once. This sample comprised PBMCs, obtained from a glioma patient whose treatment included an IDH1 peptide vaccine. The receptors here all came from a man aged 35 to 55 with glioma. Both conserved end residues are trimmed from each CDR3. Each record gives: D gene, V gene, CDR3 protein. A D gene is named only where the DNA matches it firmly.

D gene: TRBD1
V gene: TRBV5-4
CDR3 protein: ASSQGGTGNTEAF

D gene: -
V gene: TRBV7-9
CDR3 protein: ACGRGLGTEAF

D gene: -
V gene: TRBV19
CDR3 protein: ASSIGQGAYEQY

D gene: -
V gene: TRBV6-5
CDR3 protein: ASSYSAGPPQETQY

D gene: -
V gene: TRBV7-2
CDR3 protein: ASSLASGGPINYGYT

D gene: -
V gene: TRBV7-9
CDR3 protein: ASSLRGDQPQH

D gene: -
V gene: TRBV7-9
CDR3 protein: ASSSNPEAF

D gene: -
V gene: TRBV5-5
CDR3 protein: ASSTRGTNEKLF

D gene: TRBD2
V gene: TRBV5-8
CDR3 protein: ASSLGLAGGTDTQY

D gene: -
V gene: TRBV7-9
CDR3 protein: ASSLSQGPDTQY

D gene: -
V gene: TRBV7-8
CDR3 protein: ASSATGSDTQY

D gene: -
V gene: TRBV5-6
CDR3 protein: ASRDTGNTEAF

D gene: -
V gene: TRBV20-1
CDR3 protein: SAKGLTQH

D gene: TRBD1
V gene: TRBV11-2
CDR3 protein: ASSLPRTGAYEAF

D gene: -
V gene: TRBV5-6
CDR3 protein: ASSGGRQAF

D gene: -
V gene: TRBV2
CDR3 protein: ASRGGEGGQPQH

D gene: -
V gene: TRBV5-1
CDR3 protein: ASSLGGNTEAF

D gene: -
V gene: TRBV4-1
CDR3 protein: ASSQALGTQPQH

D gene: -
V gene: TRBV14
CDR3 protein: ASSRIAKTGEQY

D gene: TRBD1
V gene: TRBV25-1
CDR3 protein: ASSTGTGRAF

D gene: -
V gene: TRBV6-6
CDR3 protein: ASFWGTVNTDTQY

D gene: -
V gene: TRBV6-6
CDR3 protein: ASSYSGGDTEAF

D gene: TRBD2
V gene: TRBV7-9
CDR3 protein: ASSWGLAGTADTQY

D gene: TRBD2
V gene: TRBV5-4
CDR3 protein: ASSLAKLAGVSDTQY

D gene: TRBD1
V gene: TRBV10-3
CDR3 protein: AIRRQGLFSGNTIY

D gene: TRBD1
V gene: TRBV2
CDR3 protein: ASTGTGGGNQPQH

D gene: TRBD1
V gene: TRBV5-1
CDR3 protein: ASSSNPPGQGGETQY

D gene: -
V gene: TRBV5-1
CDR3 protein: ASSLSGGTEAF

D gene: -
V gene: TRBV5-1
CDR3 protein: ASSTTGHVNEKLF

D gene: -
V gene: TRBV11-2
CDR3 protein: ASRKGGNTIY

D gene: -
V gene: TRBV27
CDR3 protein: ASSSQGVSGNSPLH

D gene: -
V gene: TRBV6-5
CDR3 protein: ASSYSAGNEKLF

D gene: TRBD1
V gene: TRBV7-2
CDR3 protein: ASSPQMTGSLH

D gene: TRBD1
V gene: TRBV5-6
CDR3 protein: ASRGGQGADTQY

D gene: -
V gene: TRBV19
CDR3 protein: ASSDWQFGSRSPLH

D gene: -
V gene: TRBV4-1
CDR3 protein: ASSQDGGFGNQPQH